Each of the 9 T cell receptor delta chains below was sequenced from the same sample in a study of in vitro expanded adult blood gammadelta T cells. TCRdb ran CATT on the 5' RACE reads. The data contain 150 to 200 delta-chain clones, roughly two fifths of them singletons. Live CD3+ TCRgammadelta+ Vgamma9+ Vdelta2+ T cells were FACS-sorted after expansion. PBMC were pulsed for one day with roughly 10 nM HMBPP, then washed three times. Expansion lasted roughly 15 days, and IL-2 was replenished every 3 to 4 days. No antigen is known for these receptors. The sequencing here drew on gamma-delta T cells from peripheral blood expanded in culture, taken from an in vitro culture stimulated with HMBPP. The receptors originated from an adult in good health.

The table lists this clone with a count of one. A far bigger clonotype differs at one base, so this is likely a read error. The V call is TRDV2, the J call TRDJ1, with 8 bases that match TRDD2. TCRdb records no J gene; here it was assigned by comparing the DNA to germline. Per the germline V gene, CDR1 is GEAIGNYY and CDR2 is EKD. The CDR3 has 25 amino acids. Trimming removed 0 bases from V and 0 bases from J; junction bases left unmatched: 32. The CDR3 reads CACDTVGLPILGDVPAARYTDKLIF. CDR3 in DNA: TGTGCCTGTGACACCGTAGGCCTTCCTATTCTTGGGGATGTCCCCGCGGCACGGTACACCGATAAACTCATCTTT.

This clone showed up just a few times. With a much larger clone just one base away, this may be a read error. Other DNA sequences within the sample encode an identical CDR3. CDR3 region: CACDTTGGYRTWDTRQMFF. For the CDR3, the DNA is TGTGCCTGTGACACAACTGGGGGATACCGGACCTGGGACACTCGACAGATGTTTTTC. The chain employs TRDV2 and TRDJ3, with 12 bases fitting TRDD3. The J gene, left out of TCRdb, was set here by checking the DNA against germline. The CDR3 extends over 19 amino acids. CDR1 is GEAIGNYY and CDR2 is EKD in the germline V gene.

This clone was recorded a few times. This probably arose from a read error, given a far larger clone one base away. V and J are TRDV2 and TRDJ1, with 9 bases that match TRDD3. The CDR3 is 18 amino acids. CDR1 is GEAIGNYY and CDR2 is EKD in the germline V gene. J lost 2 bases, V lost 0 bases, and 12 bases had no gene match. CDR3 DNA sequence: TGTGCCTGTGACACCGTGGCTGGGGGATCCGCGAGGACCGATAAACTCATCTTT. Amino acids: CACDTVAGGSARTDKLIF.

About this clone itself: A far larger clone differs by one base, so this is likely a read error. The chain uses TRDV2 and TRDJ1, with TRDD3 matching over 7 bases. V dropped 2 bases and J dropped 1; count of bases not matched to a gene: 15. This CDR3 spans 18 amino acids. The germline V gene has CDR1 GEAIGNYY and CDR2 EKD. CDR3 coding DNA: TGTGCCTGTGACAGCGTACTGGGGAATACGCATATCACCGATAAACTCATCTTT. Translating it yields CACDSVLGNTHITDKLIF.

About this clone itself: A read error is the likely source, as a far larger clone sits one nucleotide away. The sample holds other DNA sequences that translate to the same CDR3. CDR3 bases: TGTGCCTGTGACACCGTAGGACTTCCTATTCTTGGGGATGTCCCCGCGGTACGGTACACCGATAAACTCATCTTT. Its protein product is CACDTVGLPILGDVPAVRYTDKLIF. The rearrangement joins TRDV2 to TRDJ1, with D perhaps TRDD2 (7 bases). TCRdb does not report a J gene; here it was assigned by matching the DNA to germline references. V lost 0 bases and J lost 0, with 40 bases in between. The CDR3 contains 25 residues. CDR1 GEAIGNYY and CDR2 EKD come from the germline V gene.

Points on this clone: A far bigger clonotype differs at one base, so this is likely a read error. The rearrangement joins TRDV2 to TRDJ1; 13 bases align to TRDD3. The V gene's germline CDR1 is GEAIGNYY and CDR2 EKD. This CDR3 contains 18 residues. CDR3: CARDSVLGDTHITDKLIF. CDR3 DNA sequence: TGTGCCCGTGACAGCGTACTGGGGGATACGCATATCACCGATAAACTCATCTTT.

Notes on this clone: The protein in TCRdb stems from a much larger clone and differs at residue 4 from this DNA's translation, likely a read error; here the protein is translated from the DNA. This chain uses TRDV2 with TRDJ1; TRDD3 matches 9 bases. TCRdb offers no J gene call, so here the DNA was matched to germline to obtain one. With 4 bases clipped from V and 0 bases from J, the junction kept 14 bases outside the gene matches. The germline CDR1 and CDR2 sequences are GEAIGNYY and EKD. The CDR3 extends over 18 amino acids. The CDR3 here is CACETVGDNGRYTDKLIF. In DNA, the CDR3 is TGTGCCTGTGAAACCGTGGGGGATAATGGAAGGTACACCGATAAACTCATCTTT.

With respect to this clone: This probably arose from a read error, given a far larger clone one base away. This specimen includes other DNA sequences encoding the same CDR3. The chain recombines TRDV2 with TRDJ1; 7 bases are a match to TRDD3. The J gene, not given by TCRdb, was assigned here from a germline match of the nucleotide sequence. Germline CDR1 GEAIGNYY, CDR2 EKD. The CDR3 spans 17 residues. Trimming at V came to 0 bases and at J to 0 bases, leaving 9 bases not matched to a gene. The DNA for the CDR3 is TGTGCCTGTGACACCGTTGGGGGACAAATGTACACCGATAAACTCATCTTT. Its translation is CACDTVGGQMYTDKLIF.

This clone is labeled as large. This may come from a read error, since a much larger clone is one base off. Additional DNA sequences in this sample encode the identical CDR3. V is TRDV2 and J is TRDJ1; 11 nucleotides agree with TRDD3. Because TCRdb records no J gene, it was assigned here through a match of the DNA to germline. Germline V gene data show CDR1 as GEAIGNYY and CDR2 as EKD. Germline trimming cut 6 bases from V and 5 bases from J; bases unmatched to any gene: 19. The CDR3 runs to 18 residues. In DNA, the CDR3 is TGTGCCTGTTTACCCTTACTGGGGGATAAAAGGGTCACTGATAAACTCATCTTT. It codes for CACLPLLGDKRVTDKLIF.